The 24 T cell receptor beta chains reported below all come from one sample, sequenced in a study of radiotherapy plus CTLA-4 blockade in lung cancer. The protocol was immunoSEQ multiplex PCR, while the TCRdb copy is restricted to in-frame clones and leaves out a portion. The sample includes roughly 48,000 clones, 70% to 80% seen only once; the top ten take around 8.3%. Source: peripheral blood, taken from a patient treated with radiotherapy plus ipilimumab. All receptors derive from a human donor with non-small cell lung cancer who had stable disease on radiotherapy plus ipilimumab.

This chain connects TRBV28 to TRBJ2-7, with 7 bases matching TRBD1. Germline-derived CDR1 and CDR2 are MDHEN and SYDVKM. J lost 1 base, V lost 2 bases, and 2 bases had no gene match. The CDR3 extends over 14 amino acids. The CDR3, as DNA: TGTGCCAGCAGTTTACCGGGACAGTCCTACGAGCAGTACGTC. Its protein is CASSLPGQSYEQYV.

This clone was counted a few times. The CDR3 here is CASSIEGRYGYTF. The CDR3 DNA follows: TGTGCCAGTAGTATCGAGGGGAGGTATGGCTACACCTTC. This sequence joins TRBV19 and TRBJ1-2; D is possibly TRBD1 (5 bases). The CDR3 covers 13 residues. The germline V gene has CDR1 LNHDA and CDR2 SQIVND (reference sequence). V lost 3 bases and J lost 5, with 10 bases in between.

The V gene is TRBV6-1, the J gene TRBJ1-5; 12 positions agree with TRBD1. Per germline, CDR1 MNHNS and CDR2 SASEGT. This CDR3 is built from 21 residues. V was pared by 1 base and J by 1 base, with 14 bases of the junction left unmatched. The CDR3 bases are TGTGCCAGCAGTGAAGGAGGAAGGGGACAGGGGGCGGCGAAGAGCAATCAGCCCCAGCATTTT. Translating gives CASSEGGRGQGAAKSNQPQHF.

The rearrangement links TRBV4-1 to TRBJ2-1; 15 positions agree with TRBD2. Germline V gives CDR1 MGHRA, CDR2 YSYEKL. There are 18 residues in the CDR3. Unmatched junction bases numbered 3, after V lost 0 bases and J lost 3 bases. The CDR3 DNA sequence: TGCGCCAGCAGCCAAGAAGGGACTAGCGGGGGGATCTACAATGAGCAGTTCTTC. Translation gives CASSQEGTSGGIYNEQFF.

The table lists this clone with a few counts. This chain joins TRBV4-3 and TRBJ2-3; D is possibly TRBD2 (5 bases). This CDR3 has 15 amino acids. V was pared by 1 base and J by 0 bases, with 8 bases between. Germline CDR1 LGHNA, CDR2 YSLEER. The CDR3 DNA follows: TGCGCCAGCAGCCAAGGGGAGCGAAGCACAGATACGCAGTATTTT. Its protein product is CASSQGERSTDTQYF.

The rearrangement joins TRBV7-9 to TRBJ2-5; TRBD2 matches at 9 bases. V lost 5 bases and J lost 8; bases outside the gene matches: 3. Germline lookup yields CDR1 SEHNR and CDR2 FQNEAQ (reference sequence). The CDR3 spans 12 residues. CDR3 bases: TGTGCCAGCAGCGCTAGCGGGGTAACCCAGTACTTC. Translating gives CASSASGVTQYF.

The gene calls are TRBV5-4 and TRBJ2-3, with D uncertain. Trimming took off 0 bases at V and 3 bases at J, with 14 bases between the two ends. This CDR3 is built from 16 residues. Germline-derived CDR1 and CDR2 are SGHNT and YYREEE (reference sequence). DNA for the CDR3: TGTGCCAGCAGCTTGGACCCGCAGCCTACTACAGATACGCAGTATTTT. The encoded protein is CASSLDPQPTTDTQYF.

V and J are TRBV29-1 and TRBJ2-2; tentative D call: TRBD2 (5 bases). Germline lookup yields CDR1 SQVTM and CDR2 ANQGSEA. V was clipped by 6 bases and J by 2 bases, with 13 bases between them. The CDR3 covers 14 residues. CDR3: CSVSGGRNTGELFF. Written as DNA, the CDR3 is TGCAGCGTATCCGGAGGCCGAAACACCGGGGAGCTGTTTTTT.

This clone was picked up a small number of times. Other DNA sequences within the sample encode an identical CDR3. The chain has TRBV4-1 and TRBJ2-5, with 16 bases fitting TRBD2. This CDR3 contains 19 residues. The germline gives CDR1 MGHRA, CDR2 YSYEKL. The V gene end was trimmed by 3 bases and the J gene end by 2 bases; junction bases not matched to a gene: 9. The CDR3 region has the DNA TGCGCCAGCAGCCACCCAGGGGGACTAGCGGGGGGGCGGCAAGAGACCCAGTACTTC. It codes for CASSHPGGLAGGRQETQYF.

The CDR3 DNA is TGTGCCTGGAAGAACTATGGCTACACCTTC. Its translation is CAWKNYGYTF. This chain links TRBV30 with TRBJ1-2, with D unresolved. The V and J ends lost 4 bases and 2 bases respectively, with 2 bases between them. The CDR3 loop spans 10 amino acids. Germline CDR1 and CDR2: GTSNPN and SVGIG (reference sequence).

This chain links TRBV6-6 with TRBJ2-7; D perhaps matches TRBD2 (6 bases). Trimming removed 11 bases from V and 6 bases from J, with 14 bases in between. The CDR3 spans 11 residues. Looked up from germline, CDR1 is MNHNY and CDR2 is SVGAGI (reference sequence). CDR3 sequence reads: CAAGRGAEQYV. The DNA for the CDR3 is TGTGCCGCTGGCCGCGGGGCCGAGCAGTACGTC.

The chain couples TRBV6-5 to TRBJ1-1; no clear D. V was shortened by 2 bases and J by 3 bases, with 7 bases between the two germline ends. The CDR3 has 13 amino acids. CDR1 MNHEY and CDR2 SVGAGI come from the germline V gene. CDR3 in DNA: TGTGCCAGCAGTTACCTTAAGGACACTGAAGCTTTCTTT. It encodes CASSYLKDTEAFF.

The V and J genes are TRBV6-5 and TRBJ1-3, with no clear D. CDR1 MNHEY and CDR2 SVGAGI come from the germline V gene. The CDR3 has 13 amino acids. Trimming removed 10 bases at V and 0 bases at J, with 10 bases between. The CDR3 is CATKVDSGNTIYF. CDR3 coding DNA: TGTGCCACCAAAGTAGACTCTGGAAACACCATATATTTT.

This clone has a single count. The CDR3 DNA follows: TGTGCCAGCAGCTACACCCCCCCGGACAACAATCAGCCCCAGCATTTT. Protein sequence: CASSYTPPDNNQPQHF. The J gene is TRBJ1-5, the V gene TRBV6-5, with D tentatively TRBD1 (5 bases). Germline-derived CDR1 and CDR2 are MNHEY and SVGAGI. V lost 6 bases to trimming and J lost 3 bases, with 18 bases between them. This CDR3 spans 16 amino acids.

The chain carries TRBV29-1 and TRBJ2-7; D might be TRBD1 or TRBD2, each matching 7 bases. The CDR3 covers 14 residues. V lost 7 bases and J 4 bases, leaving 20 bases between the germline ends. Per the germline V gene, CDR1 is SQVTM and CDR2 is ANQGSEA. In nucleotides, the CDR3 is TGCAGCGCCTCAGGGGGGGAACGGCCATACGAGCAGTACTTC. This codes for CSASGGERPYEQYF.

This chain connects TRBV4-3 to TRBJ1-2, with unresolved D. With 0 bases removed from V and 4 bases from J, the gap between germline ends came to 15 bases. Germline V gene data show CDR1 as LGHNA and CDR2 as YSLEER. CDR3 size: 16 residues. The CDR3 sequence: CASSQEGAGSGYGYTF. The DNA of the CDR3 is TGCGCCAGCAGCCAAGAAGGTGCAGGTAGTGGCTATGGCTACACCTTC.

V usage is TRBV7-9 and J usage is TRBJ2-1, with D uncertain. Germline CDR1 and CDR2: SEHNR and FQNEAQ (reference sequence). The CDR3 contains 14 residues. Trimming removed 5 bases at V and 0 bases at J, with 8 bases between. DNA for the CDR3: TGTGCCAGCAGCCTGGTTAGCTCCTACAATGAGCAGTTCTTC. Its protein product is CASSLVSSYNEQFF.

V is TRBV18 and J is TRBJ1-1, with a tentative D call TRBD1 (5 bases). The germline gives CDR1 KGHSH, CDR2 LQKENI. The CDR3 consists of 16 residues. V was trimmed by 3 bases and J by 5 bases, leaving 19 bases between them. CDR3 sequence: CASSPALGLRGTEAFF. The CDR3 nucleotides read TGTGCCAGCTCACCCGCCTTGGGCCTCCGGGGGACTGAAGCTTTCTTT.

The chain carries TRBV18 and TRBJ2-7, with TRBD1 as a possible D gene (6 bases). V dropped 0 bases and J dropped 4 bases, with 10 bases sitting between them. CDR3 size: 14 residues. Looked up from germline, CDR1 is KGHSH and CDR2 is LQKENI. The CDR3: CASSPPGQPYEQYF. The CDR3 region has the DNA TGTGCCAGCTCACCACCAGGACAGCCTTACGAGCAGTACTTC.

CDR3 loop: CASSLDRNTEAFF. The CDR3 nucleotides read TGTGCCAGCAGTCTCGACAGGAACACTGAAGCTTTCTTT. J is TRBJ1-1 and V is TRBV2; D is possibly TRBD1 (5 bases). Per germline, CDR1 SNHLY and CDR2 FYNNEI. The CDR3 runs 13 residues. V was trimmed by 5 bases and J by 1 base, leaving 8 bases between them. Full variable domain (missing parts from reference TRBV2 and TRBJ1-1): EPEVTQTPSHQVTQMGQEVILRCVPISNHLYFYWYRQILGQKVEFLVSFYNNEISEKSEIFDDQFSVERPDGSNFTLKIRSTKLEDSAMYFCASSLDRNTEAFFGQGTRLTVV.

V is TRBV6-1 and J is TRBJ2-2; the match to TRBD1 covers 7 bases. The V and J ends lost 6 bases and 2 bases, in that order; junction bases with no gene match: 6. Looked up from germline, CDR1 is MNHNS and CDR2 is SASEGT. The CDR3 spans 15 residues. CDR3 nucleotide sequence: TGTGCCAGCAGCCAGACAGGGATTAACACCGGGGAGCTGTTTTTT. Translated: CASSQTGINTGELFF.

The chain links TRBV4-1 to TRBJ2-2; D remains unclear. Germline values: CDR1 MGHRA, CDR2 YSYEKL. The V end lost 1 base, the J end lost 9 bases, and 6 bases lay between the germline ends. The CDR3 length is 12 residues. This chain's CDR3 is CASSQAYRELFF. The DNA of the CDR3 is TGCGCCAGCAGCCAAGCCTACCGGGAGCTGTTTTTT.

The rearrangement uses TRBV15 and TRBJ1-3; TRBD1 matches 7 bases. Per germline, CDR1 LNHNV and CDR2 YYDKDF (reference sequence). This CDR3 comprises 14 residues. Unmatched junction bases numbered 6, after V lost 4 bases and J lost 6 bases. The CDR3, as DNA: TGTGCCACCAGCACAGGGGGTAGCGTAAACACCATATATTTT. Translation: CATSTGGSVNTIYF.

V gene TRBV6-1 combines with J gene TRBJ1-5, with D tentatively TRBD1 (6 bases). There are 14 residues in the CDR3. V lost 6 bases, J lost 1 base, and 10 bases lay in between. The V gene's germline CDR1 is MNHNS and CDR2 SASEGT. CDR3 in amino acids: CASSGTPSNQPQHF. The CDR3 bases are TGTGCCAGCAGCGGGACACCCAGCAATCAGCCCCAGCATTTT.